One and the same sample provided the 13 T cell receptor beta chains below, sequenced in a study of T-cell memory formation after mild COVID-19. TCRdb itself ran the 5' RACE reads through MiXCR, one entry per CDR3 protein. The table lists about 130,000 distinct CDR3 sequences, approximately 5.9% of them singletons, with 2.2% in the top ten. What was sequenced was PBMCs or a T cell subset sorted from them (not recorded which). All receptors derive from an adult woman who had mild COVID-19 (a few samples of this study predate the infection). Cell type and time point are not known.

This chain links TRBV28 with TRBJ2-1; D is perhaps TRBD2 (5 bases). This CDR3 is 16 amino acids long. Trimming left V 5 bases short and J 0 bases short, with 14 bases between. Germline V gene data show CDR1 as MDHEN and CDR2 as SYDVKM. CDR3 sequence reads: CASSAYGDSSYNEQFF. DNA of the CDR3: TGTGCCAGCAGTGCATACGGGGATAGCTCCTACAATGAGCAGTTCTTC.

V and J are TRBV6-2 or TRBV6-3 and TRBJ2-7; 7 nucleotides match TRBD2. After removal of 5 bases from V and 6 bases from J, the junction contained 10 bases not matched to a gene. The CDR3 covers 14 residues. The germline gives CDR1 MNHEY, CDR2 SVGEGT. The CDR3 sequence: CASSRGLQLGEQYF. The CDR3 nucleotides are TGTGCCAGCAGTAGGGGACTACAGCTCGGCGAGCAGTACTTC.

The chain carries TRBV30 and TRBJ2-5; D may match TRBD1 or TRBD2 (6 bases each). There are 18 residues in the CDR3. Trimming left V 0 bases short and J 2 bases short, with 22 bases between. Germline V gives CDR1 GTSNPN, CDR2 SVGIG (reference sequence). The CDR3 protein is CAWSVLGGRIGQQETQYF. CDR3 in DNA: TGTGCCTGGAGTGTACTCGGAGGGAGGATAGGACAGCAAGAGACCCAGTACTTC.

The CDR3 sequence is CASRLTSGGKETQYF. DNA of the CDR3: TGTGCCAGCAGGCTGACTAGCGGGGGAAAAGAGACCCAGTACTTC. The J gene is TRBJ2-5, the V gene TRBV6-5; 12 bases are shared with TRBD2. Germline values: CDR1 MNHEY, CDR2 SVGAGI. With 6 bases clipped from V and 3 bases from J, the junction kept 5 bases outside the gene matches. The CDR3 totals 15 residues.

This clonotype was seen at least ten times. V is TRBV5-1 and J is TRBJ2-6; D may be TRBD1 (6 bases). The CDR3 totals 16 residues. Trimming took 7 bases from V and 0 from J, leaving 14 bases between them. Germline V CDR1 and CDR2: SGHRS, YFSETQ. CDR3 in DNA: TGCGCCAGCGGGGGCGCAGTCTTCTCTGGGGCCAACGTCCTGACTTTC. The encoded protein is CASGGAVFSGANVLTF.

This chain uses TRBV7-8 with TRBJ2-2; 8 nucleotides line up with TRBD2. This CDR3 is built from 18 residues. The germline CDR1 and CDR2 sequences are SGHVS and FQNEAQ. The J segment lost 0 bases and the V segment lost 3 bases, leaving 9 bases of the junction unmatched. CDR3: CASSLRSSGRANTGELFF. The CDR3 region has the DNA TGTGCCAGCAGCTTGAGGTCGAGCGGGAGAGCGAACACCGGGGAGCTGTTTTTT.

In its sample, this clonotype was seen a few times. The chain couples TRBV12-3 or TRBV12-4 to TRBJ2-1, with 12 bases matching TRBD2. J gave up 2 bases and V 3 bases, and 8 bases lay outside the gene matches. The CDR3 totals 18 residues. The CDR3 nucleotides are TGTGCCAGCAGTTTGGATCTAGCGGGAGGGCGGGCCTACAATGAGCAGTTCTTC. Residues: CASSLDLAGGRAYNEQFF.

This clonotype was picked up a small number of times. The chain is built from TRBV6-2 or TRBV6-3 and TRBJ1-5; D is unresolved. The germline V gene has CDR1 MNHEY and CDR2 SVGEGT. The CDR3 has 12 residues. V lost 8 bases and J lost 4, with 9 bases in between. CDR3 sequence: CASRVPNQPQHF. CDR3 nucleotide sequence: TGTGCCAGCCGGGTCCCTAATCAGCCCCAGCATTTT.

This clonotype was recorded many times. The gene calls are TRBV30 and TRBJ2-1, with TRBD2 matching 7 bases. This CDR3 has 14 amino acids. The V segment lost 4 bases and the J segment 5 bases; nucleotides outside the gene matches: 8. Looked up from germline, CDR1 is GTSNPN and CDR2 is SVGIG (reference sequence). CDR3 DNA: TGTGCCTGGATTATGGCTAGCGGTGACAATGAGCAGTTCTTC. Its protein is CAWIMASGDNEQFF.

This clonotype occurred a few times. This chain links TRBV5-6 with TRBJ2-5, with 10 bases matching TRBD1. The CDR3 consists of 14 residues. After removal of 4 bases from V and 7 bases from J, the junction contained 7 bases not matched to a gene. Germline assignment: CDR1 SGHDT and CDR2 YYEEEE. The CDR3 coding sequence is TGTGCCAGCAGCCTGACCGGGACAGGGGTGACCCAGTACTTC. It codes for CASSLTGTGVTQYF.

This clonotype was picked up many times. The chain uses TRBV27 and TRBJ1-2; D is uncertain. Germline V gene sequence: CDR1 MNHEY, CDR2 SMNVEV (reference sequence). The CDR3 consists of 13 residues. V lost 3 bases, J lost 8 bases, and 13 bases lay in between. The CDR3 nucleotides are TGTGCCAGCAGTTTGATCCCCTCGGGAGGCTACACCTTC. Amino acid sequence: CASSLIPSGGYTF.

The chain joins TRBV19 to TRBJ1-4; TRBD1 aligns across 8 bases. From germline, CDR1 is LNHDA and CDR2 SQIVND (reference sequence). After removal of 1 base from V and 3 bases from J, the junction contained 7 bases not matched to a gene. The CDR3 consists of 17 residues. The DNA for the CDR3 is TGTGCCAGTAGTATAGGACAGGGGCTGTCGGCTAATGAAAAACTGTTTTTT. Translating it yields CASSIGQGLSANEKLFF.

This clonotype occurred many times. This chain joins TRBV12-3 or TRBV12-4 and TRBJ2-7, with D perhaps matching TRBD2 (5 bases). Trimming stripped 5 bases from V and 4 bases from J, with 12 bases between. This CDR3 contains 13 residues. CDR3 protein: CASSPRGWYEQYF. As DNA, the CDR3 is TGTGCCAGCAGTCCCCGGGGTTGGTACGAGCAGTACTTC.